Here is one TCR beta chain with its context. One end of the junction varies from germline; a read error may be responsible. The data stem from a study of blood T cells in healthy people across ages. Study context: Researchers report that template switching captured about one barcoded beta molecule per two T cells.

Then a second PCR, running roughly 6 to 11 cycles, was carried out with a sample-barcoded 5' primer and a J-beta primer mix. TCRdb fed the 5' RACE reads into MiXCR, producing one record per CDR3 protein. The sample has 1.5 million or so distinct CDR3 sequences, approximately 43% seen once. The germline gives CDR1 SGDLS, CDR2 YYNGEE. The CDR3 totals 14 residues. What was sequenced was blood. This chain links TRBV9 with TRBJ1-2; 7 positions agree with TRBD1. This receptor was taken from a woman under 30 in good health. The CDR3: CAGSFAGTDYGYTF. The DNA for the CDR3 is TGTGCCGGCAGCTTCGCGGGGACAGACTATGGCTACACCTTC.